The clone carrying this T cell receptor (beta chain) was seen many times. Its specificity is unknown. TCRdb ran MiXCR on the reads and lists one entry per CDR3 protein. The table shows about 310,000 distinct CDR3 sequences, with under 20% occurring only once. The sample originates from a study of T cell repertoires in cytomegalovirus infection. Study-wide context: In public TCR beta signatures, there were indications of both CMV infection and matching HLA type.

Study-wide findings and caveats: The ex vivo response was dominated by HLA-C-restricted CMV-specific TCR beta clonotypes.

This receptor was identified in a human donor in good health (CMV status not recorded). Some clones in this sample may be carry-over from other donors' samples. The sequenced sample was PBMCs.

Here the CDR3 reads CASSYSVTGDQPQHF. The CDR3 DNA sequence: TGTGCCAGCAGTTACTCGGTTACCGGCGATCAGCCCCAGCATTTT. The chain employs TRBV6-5 and TRBJ1-5; D is uncertain. Germline V CDR1 and CDR2: MNHEY, SVGAGI. V gave up 0 bases and J gave up 5 bases, with 11 bases separating them. CDR3 size: 15 residues.